This T cell receptor beta chain was captured by sequencing in a study of OX40 agonist ivuxolimab in advanced cancers. Background on the study: Of mixed ages from about 20 to 80 and averaging about 60 years, the group was around 78% male.

With regard to this clone: Its antigen is unknown.

TCRdb's table, derived via immunoSEQ multiplex PCR, lists solely in-frame clones and lacks some. The table shows 75,000 to 95,000 clones, with around 90% occurring only once. General study points: Averaged across samples, CD8+ T cells carried more expanded clones than CD4+ did.

The material was CD4+ or CD8+ T cells sorted from blood, obtained in a trial of the OX40 agonist ivuxolimab. The receptor was isolated from an adult with an advanced solid tumor such as melanoma, head and neck, liver or kidney cancer.

The chain's CDR3 is CASSLVSSGRAYNEQFF. The CDR3 DNA sequence: TGCGCCAGCAGCTTGGTTTCTAGCGGGAGGGCCTACAATGAGCAGTTCTTC. V and J are TRBV5-1 and TRBJ2-1; TRBD2 agrees at 12 bases. Germline CDR1 SGHRS, CDR2 YFSETQ. This CDR3 has 17 residues. V lost 0 bases and J lost 2; bases outside the gene matches: 3.